This T cell receptor beta chain was found in a study of shared clonotypes between healthy human individuals. Study in general: Donors had three CD4 naive, three CD4 memory, two CD8 naive and one CD8 memory plate apiece. Whole-study results and caveats: Sequencing depth was a factor that was expected to affect clonotype sharing among donors. Around 4.7% was the fraction of naive CD4 clonotypes found shared across a few donors. Having only a few donors restricted how much genetic and exposure-history diversity was captured.

This table comes from immunoSEQ multiplex PCR, and its TCRdb copy is limited to in-frame clones, with some not included. The data hold 2 million to 2.5 million clones, with more than 85% observed a single time. For this clone: Its target is not known.

V lost 0 bases to trimming and J lost 6 bases, with 5 bases between them. The CDR3 is 13 residues long. CDR1 and CDR2 from the germline V gene are MNHNY and SVGAGI (reference sequence). This clonotype was sampled from a man aged 18 to 35 in good health. Some clones in this sample may be carry-over from other donors' samples. The sequencing input was naive CD4+ T cells from PBMCs. Subset of the sample: CD45RA+ positively selected. V gene TRBV6-6 combines with J gene TRBJ1-4; D is undetermined. The CDR3 region is CASSYSRDEKLFF. CDR3 DNA: TGTGCCAGCAGTTACTCGAGAGATGAAAAACTGTTTTTT.